This T cell receptor (beta chain) was obtained from a study of blood T cells in healthy people across ages. The V gene's germline CDR1 is SGHTA and CDR2 FQGNSA. Trimming removed 4 bases from V and 2 bases from J, with 9 bases in between. The CDR3 consists of 13 residues. A sample-barcoded 5' primer and a J-beta primer mix were used in a second PCR of roughly 7 to 11 cycles. TCRdb passed the 5' RACE reads through MiXCR, listing each CDR3 protein once. Among 890,000 or so distinct CDR3 sequences listed, 60% to 80% were seen once. Sequencing was done on a sample of blood. This TCR derives from a young man in good health. The chain is built from TRBV7-2 and TRBJ2-7, with D uncertain. CDR3 amino acids: CASSSVLPYEQYF. As DNA, the CDR3 is TGTGCCAGCAGCTCCGTCCTTCCCTACGAGCAGTACTTC.